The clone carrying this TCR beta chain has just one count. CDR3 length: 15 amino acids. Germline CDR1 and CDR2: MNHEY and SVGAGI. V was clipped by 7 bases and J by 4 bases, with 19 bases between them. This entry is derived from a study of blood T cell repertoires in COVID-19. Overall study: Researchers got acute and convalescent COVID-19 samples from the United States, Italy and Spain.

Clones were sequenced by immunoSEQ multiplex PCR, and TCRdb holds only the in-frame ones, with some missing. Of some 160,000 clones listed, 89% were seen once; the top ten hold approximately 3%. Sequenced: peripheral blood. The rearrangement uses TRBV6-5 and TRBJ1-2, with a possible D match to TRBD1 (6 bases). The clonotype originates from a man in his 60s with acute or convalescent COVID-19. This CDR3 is CASTFGGLGSYGYTF. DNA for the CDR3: TGTGCCAGCACTTTCGGGGGGCTAGGGTCCTATGGCTACACCTTC.